This TCR beta chain was sequenced during a study of blood T cell repertoires in COVID-19 (TCRdb year 2020). Study-level background: The collaborator samples originated in the United States, Italy and Spain and spanned the acute and convalescent phases of COVID-19. The samples were drawn from the first 160 participants of the ongoing ImmuneRACE study and from 950 to 1,500 subjects provided by 6 global collaborators. Sample metadata almost always included a de-identified subject ID, COVID-19 status, age in years and sex. The repertoires were released in a freely available public database intended as a resource for research on the immune response to SARS-CoV-2. The prospective study material was composed of cDNA or gDNA derived from T cells, B-cell-depleted T cells, or PBMCs. Where available, HLA class I and class II types were obtained from metadata supplied by the sample provider rather than from assay-based typing. Deeply sampled blood TCRbeta repertoires from subjects exposed to, actively infected with, or recovered from COVID-19 were included in the dataset.

On the study overall, not on this receptor specifically: The quantity of clinical and demographic metadata differed by source and by participant and was supplied without curation.

Participants in the prospective study were aged 18 to 89 years, lived in some 24 United States geographic areas, and enrolled through a virtual design. In the prospective study, cohorts were assigned on the basis of participant-reported clinical history obtained from a screening survey and a study questionnaire. In the prospective study, whole blood, serum and a nasopharyngeal or oropharyngeal swab were collected from each participant by mobile phlebotomists. Over a 2-month period, participants in the prospective study had the option of providing additional blood draws and questionnaires. Blood samples from the prospective study were shipped frozen or at room temperature prior to DNA extraction. This clone was seen a handful of times. The specificity of this receptor is unknown. No base quality values were provided; no much bigger clone lies one nucleotide off. The immunoSEQ Assay, a bias-controlled multiplex PCR, was used to amplify TCRbeta CDR3 regions from genomic DNA. The paper's data handling went like this. Within the assay, amplification of reference gene primers was used to estimate how many nucleated cells each sample contained. To quantify the absolute abundance of each unique TCRbeta CDR3 rearrangement, sequence reads were collapsed and filtered. For each sample, productive Simpson clonality was calculated as the square root of Simpson's diversity index across productive rearrangements. Held by TCRdb, this immuneACCESS table contains in-frame sequences only and omits some clones. Under half of the omission traces to an unresolved V gene where checked; the cause of the rest is unknown. That table gives V, J and clone size, and the DNA gave D and trimming. This sample lists about 220,000 clones; roughly 90% were detected once. Roughly 3.4% of the sample is in the top ten clones.

The receptor was derived from a woman in her forties with acute COVID-19. Sequencing used PBMCs or T cells enriched from blood (not recorded which).

The CDR3 region has the sequence CASSWQGLGNEQYF. The nucleotides are TGTGCCAGCAGTTGGCAGGGGCTCGGGAACGAGCAGTACTTC. The sequence joins TRBV6-5 to TRBJ2-7; a tentative D match to TRBD1 spans 6 bases. From the cysteine up to the phenylalanine, the CDR3 has a length of 14 residues. Of all the DNA, just the CDR3 is kept, 42 bases in frame from base 1. V is shortened by 4 bases, J by 5 bases, and the region joining them spans 15 bases. Per the germline V gene, MNHEY is the CDR1 and SVGAGI is the CDR2.